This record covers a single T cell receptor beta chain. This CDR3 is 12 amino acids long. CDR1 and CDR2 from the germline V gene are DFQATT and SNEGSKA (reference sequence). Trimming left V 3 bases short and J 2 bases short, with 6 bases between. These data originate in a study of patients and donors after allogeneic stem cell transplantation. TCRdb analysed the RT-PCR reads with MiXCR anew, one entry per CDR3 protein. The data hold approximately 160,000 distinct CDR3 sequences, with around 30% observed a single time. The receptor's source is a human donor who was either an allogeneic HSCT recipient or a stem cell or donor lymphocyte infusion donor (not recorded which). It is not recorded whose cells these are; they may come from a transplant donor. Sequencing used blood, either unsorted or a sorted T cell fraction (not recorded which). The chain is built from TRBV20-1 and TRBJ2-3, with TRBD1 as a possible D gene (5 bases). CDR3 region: CSARDTTDTQYF. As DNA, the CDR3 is TGCAGTGCTAGGGACACCACAGATACGCAGTATTTT.